These 32 T cell receptor beta chains were sequenced from one sample in a study of cytomegalovirus exposure and HLA in healthy donors (dated by TCRdb to 2017 to 2019). Preparation of the library involved the immunoSEQ multiplex PCR assay. A mixture of 60 forward primers for TCR Vbeta segments and 13 reverse primers for TCR Jbeta segments was used in the multiplex PCR. TCRdb took over this immuneACCESS table, retaining in-frame rearrangements with V and J assigned. Such tables are incomplete; in checked studies, under half of the missing clones stem from an unresolved V gene, and the remainder is unexplained. For this sample the table gives around 230,000 clones, of which 82% were detected only once. The ten largest clonotypes hold approximately 5.7% of the sample. The sample taken for sequencing was PBMCs. The receptors originated from a man aged 35 to 55 in good health and CMV-seropositive.

This chain links TRBV5-1 with TRBJ1-1; D is perhaps TRBD1 (5 bases). Trimming left V 7 bases short and J 4 bases short, with 14 bases between. The germline gives CDR1 SGHRS, CDR2 YFSETQ. This CDR3 is 13 amino acids long. The CDR3 DNA is TGCGCCAGCGGATCCGGGGGGATCACTGAAGCTTTCTTT. Protein sequence: CASGSGGITEAFF.

CDR3 region: CASSPGQGKDTQYF. The CDR3 DNA reads TGCGCCAGCAGCCCCGGACAGGGGAAGGATACGCAGTATTTT. The chain combines TRBV4-1 with TRBJ2-3; 9 nucleotides match TRBD1. V shed 4 bases and J 6 bases; nucleotides not matched to a gene: 5. The CDR3 is 14 residues long. Germline V gene lookup returns CDR1 MGHRA and CDR2 YSYEKL.

This clone has a single count. V gene TRBV18 combines with J gene TRBJ2-3; 9 positions match TRBD2. V was pared by 3 bases and J by 2 bases, with 3 bases of the junction left unmatched. The CDR3 contains 15 residues. Germline assignment: CDR1 KGHSH and CDR2 LQKENI. Here the CDR3 reads CASSPTSGFTDTQYF. CDR3 DNA: TGTGCCAGCTCACCGACTAGCGGATTCACAGATACGCAGTATTTT.

The chain links TRBV6-1 to TRBJ2-6; D possibly corresponds to TRBD1 (8 bases). This CDR3 has 18 residues. Germline V gene data show CDR1 as MNHNS and CDR2 as SASEGT. Trimming shortened V by 4 bases and J by 0 bases, and 16 bases separated the two germline ends. CDR3 in DNA: TGTGCCAGCAGTGTTACAGGGGGGGTAGTCTCTGGGGCCAACGTCCTGACTTTC. It codes for CASSVTGGVVSGANVLTF.

The genes are TRBV13 and TRBJ2-1; 8 nucleotides line up with TRBD2. Germline V gives CDR1 PRHDT, CDR2 FYEKMQ (reference sequence). J lost 5 bases, V lost 5 bases, and 14 bases had no gene match. CDR3 length equals 17 residues. CDR3 sequence (DNA): TGTGCCAGCAGCCCCCTAGTAGCGGGATATGAACACAATGAGCAGTTCTTC. Protein product: CASSPLVAGYEHNEQFF.

This rearrangement joins TRBV29-1 to TRBJ2-7; 8 positions agree with TRBD1. The CDR3 sequence is 11 residues long. The V gene's germline CDR1 is SQVTM and CDR2 ANQGSEA. V gave up 7 bases and J gave up 5 bases; unmatched junction bases: 4. The CDR3 reads CSARQGHEQYV. In nucleotides, the CDR3 is TGCAGCGCCAGACAGGGGCACGAGCAGTACGTC.

This rearrangement joins TRBV6-5 to TRBJ1-2, with TRBD1 matching over 11 bases. CDR1 is MNHEY and CDR2 is SVGAGI in the germline V gene. The junction had 7 bases not matched to a gene; V was cut back by 6 bases and J by 4 bases. The CDR3 is 15 amino acids. The CDR3 bases are TGTGCCAGCAGCCCTGCTGGACAGGGGGCCTATGGCTACACCTTC. Protein product: CASSPAGQGAYGYTF.

The chain couples TRBV6-4 to TRBJ2-1; 7 nucleotides line up with TRBD2. J gave up 10 bases and V 5 bases, and 8 bases lay outside the gene matches. Germline CDR1 MRHNA, CDR2 SNTAGT. The CDR3 extends over 13 amino acids. The CDR3 region is CASSPGLDGEQFF. In DNA, the CDR3 is TGTGCCAGCAGTCCCGGACTAGATGGCGAGCAGTTCTTC.

This chain uses TRBV5-6 with TRBJ1-1, with D possibly TRBD1 on 5 matching bases. Germline assignment: CDR1 SGHDT and CDR2 YYEEEE. V lost 3 bases, J lost 1 base, and 7 bases lay in between. The CDR3 covers 13 residues. CDR3 protein: CASSWRGNTEAFF. The CDR3 DNA sequence: TGTGCCAGCAGCTGGAGGGGGAACACTGAAGCTTTCTTT.

The chain couples TRBV9 to TRBJ1-1, with 8 bases aligning to TRBD1. The length of the CDR3 is 14 residues. The J segment lost 1 base and the V segment lost 4 bases, leaving 3 bases of the junction unmatched. Germline CDR1 is SGDLS and CDR2 is YYNGEE. CDR3 loop: CASSLDRGNTEAFF. In DNA form, the CDR3 reads TGTGCCAGCAGCTTAGACAGGGGGAACACTGAAGCTTTCTTT. The variable domain in full, with the rest retrieved from reference TRBV9 and TRBJ1-1, is DSGVTQTPKHLITATGQRVTLRCSPRSGDLSVYWYQQSLDQGLQFLIQYYNGEERAKGNILERFSAQQFPDLHSELNLSSLELGDSALYFCASSLDRGNTEAFFGQGTRLTVV.

A few counts support this clone. The chain links TRBV25-1 to TRBJ1-4; D uncertain. The CDR3 has 12 residues. CDR1 is MGHDK and CDR2 is SYGVNS in the germline V gene. The V end was cut by 8 bases, the J end by 8 bases, with 12 bases between. The CDR3 nucleotides are TGTGCCAGCCGCGGGGTGGGGGAAAAACTGTTTTTT. Amino acids: CASRGVGEKLFF.

The V and J genes are TRBV6-4 and TRBJ1-1, with unresolved D. CDR1 and CDR2 (germline): MRHNA, SNTAGT. V lost 2 bases and J lost 6, with 10 bases in between. This CDR3 region has 13 residues. The CDR3 reads CASSDTEGSEAFF. The CDR3 coding sequence is TGTGCCAGCAGTGACACAGAGGGCTCTGAAGCTTTCTTT.

The rearrangement joins TRBV7-2 to TRBJ1-3; no reliable D call. The ends were cut back, 5 bases at V and 3 bases at J, with 14 bases in the middle. Germline V CDR1 and CDR2: SGHTA, FQGNSA. The CDR3 covers 15 residues. The CDR3 sequence is CASSPGRAGGNTIYF. In DNA form, the CDR3 reads TGTGCCAGCAGCCCCGGTCGTGCGGGTGGAAACACCATATATTTT.

The genes are TRBV11-1 and TRBJ2-7; D is possibly TRBD2 (6 bases). The CDR3 sequence is 13 residues long. Germline V gives CDR1 SGHAT, CDR2 FQDESV (reference sequence). V was cut by 5 bases and J by 0 bases, with 8 bases left in between. The CDR3 protein is CASSRSGSYEQYF. CDR3 bases: TGTGCCAGCAGCCGTAGCGGCTCCTACGAGCAGTACTTC.

There are many counts of this clone. J is TRBJ1-1 and V is TRBV19; D remains unclear. Germline assignment: CDR1 LNHDA and CDR2 SQIVND (reference sequence). Trimming removed 7 bases from V and 2 bases from J, with 11 bases in between. This CDR3 has 13 residues. The CDR3 coding sequence is TGTGCCAGTACCTGGAGGATTAACACTGAAGCTTTCTTT. This gives the protein CASTWRINTEAFF.

V is TRBV4-1 and J is TRBJ2-7; 8 nucleotides align to TRBD1. Germline V lookup: CDR1 MGHRA, CDR2 YSYEKL. The length of the CDR3 is 15 residues. V was pared by 3 bases and J by 3 bases, with 7 bases of the junction left unmatched. CDR3 amino acids: CASSHQTGAIYEQYF. The CDR3 DNA reads TGCGCCAGCAGCCACCAGACAGGGGCTATCTACGAGCAGTACTTC.

There are a few counts of this clone. The rearrangement uses TRBV10-1 and TRBJ2-3; TRBD2 matches 7 bases. The germline CDR1 and CDR2 sequences are WNHNN and SYGVQD (reference sequence). V lost 0 bases and J lost 2; bases outside the gene matches: 2. The CDR3 spans 15 residues. The CDR3 is CASSESRGFTDTQYF. The CDR3, as DNA: TGCGCCAGCAGTGAGTCGCGGGGGTTCACAGATACGCAGTATTTT.

This clone was picked up a small number of times. This sequence joins TRBV5-1 and TRBJ2-1; possible D gene TRBD2, 5 bases. The CDR3 extends over 12 amino acids. The germline V gene encodes CDR1 SGHRS and CDR2 YFSETQ. Trimming took off 0 bases at V and 7 bases at J, with 5 bases between the two ends. The CDR3 region is CASSLAGNEQFF. In DNA form, the CDR3 reads TGCGCCAGCAGCTTGGCGGGGAATGAGCAGTTCTTC.

V usage is TRBV7-2 and J usage is TRBJ2-1, with D maybe TRBD2 (6 bases). Trimming took off 5 bases at V and 8 bases at J, with 22 bases between the two ends. The germline CDR1 and CDR2 sequences are SGHTA and FQGNSA. There are 16 residues in the CDR3. This CDR3 reads CASSPRTGVRGDEQFF. CDR3 in DNA: TGTGCCAGCAGCCCTCGAACGGGGGTACGAGGCGATGAGCAGTTCTTC.

The chain uses TRBV27 and TRBJ1-5; TRBD1 might be the D (5 bases). Trimming pared 5 bases from V and 7 bases from J, leaving 12 bases between. Germline-derived CDR1 and CDR2 are MNHEY and SMNVEV (reference sequence). This CDR3 is built from 13 residues. CDR3: CASSVRGEQPQHF. The CDR3 coding sequence is TGTGCCAGCAGTGTGCGGGGCGAACAGCCCCAGCATTTT.

This chain uses TRBV5-5 with TRBJ2-7; D remains unclear. V lost 4 bases, J lost 0 bases, and 11 bases lay in between. This CDR3 contains 14 residues. Germline V lookup: CDR1 SGHKS, CDR2 YYEKEE (reference sequence). The CDR3 loop is CASSPDTSSYEQYF. Here the CDR3 DNA reads TGTGCCAGCAGCCCCGACACCAGCTCCTACGAGCAGTACTTC.

The CDR3 reads CASSYSEALYNSPLHF. The CDR3, as DNA: TGTGCCAGCAGTTACTCGGAGGCTCTCTATAATTCACCCCTCCACTTT. The gene calls are TRBV6-5 and TRBJ1-6; no reliable D call. This CDR3 has 16 amino acids. Looked up from germline, CDR1 is MNHEY and CDR2 is SVGAGI. V was trimmed by 0 bases and J by 3 bases, leaving 9 bases between them.

The chain carries TRBV5-8 and TRBJ1-5, with 7 bases identical to TRBD1. V shed 3 bases, J shed 5 bases, and the junction held 20 bases outside the gene matches. This CDR3 has 19 residues. Looked up from germline, CDR1 is SGHTS and CDR2 is YDEGEE. The CDR3 loop reads CASSSDPIRGQAYYQPQHF. CDR3 DNA: TGTGCCAGCAGCTCTGATCCAATTCGCGGACAGGCTTACTATCAGCCCCAGCATTTT. Together with reference TRBV5-8 and TRBJ1-5, the CDR3 gives the full variable domain: EAGVTQSPTHLIKTRGQQATLRCSPISGHTSVYWYQQALGLGLQFLLWYDEGEERNRGNFPPRFSGRQFPNYSSELNVNALELEDSALYLCASSSDPIRGQAYYQPQHFGDGTRLSIL.

The chain is built from TRBV6-4 and TRBJ2-3; 9 nucleotides match TRBD2. Trimming at V came to 7 bases and at J to 3 bases, leaving 5 bases not matched to a gene. This CDR3 is 14 amino acids long. Germline V gene data show CDR1 as MRHNA and CDR2 as SNTAGT. In DNA, the CDR3 is TGTGCCAGCATTAGCGGGAGACGGACAGATACGCAGTATTTT. Its protein product is CASISGRRTDTQYF.

This rearrangement joins TRBV6-6 to TRBJ1-2; 9 nucleotides align to TRBD1. The V gene's germline CDR1 is MNHNY and CDR2 SVGAGI (reference sequence). This CDR3 comprises 16 residues. V gave up 6 bases and J gave up 0 bases; unmatched junction bases: 8. As DNA, the CDR3 is TGTGCCAGCAGGCCCCGAAGGACAGGGGCTAACTATGGCTACACCTTC. This sequence encodes CASRPRRTGANYGYTF.

The gene calls are TRBV5-1 and TRBJ1-2; a possible D gene is TRBD1 (6 bases). The CDR3 consists of 15 residues. V lost 0 bases to trimming and J lost 0 bases, with 9 bases between them. In germline, CDR1 is SGHRS, CDR2 YFSETQ. CDR3 loop: CASSLEGVTNYGYTF. The CDR3 DNA reads TGCGCCAGCAGCTTGGAGGGGGTAACTAACTATGGCTACACCTTC.

The gene calls are TRBV15 and TRBJ2-2, with 7 positions matching TRBD1. J lost 0 bases, V lost 1 base, and 11 bases had no gene match. The CDR3 is 19 amino acids. Germline V lookup: CDR1 LNHNV, CDR2 YYDKDF (reference sequence). CDR3 sequence (DNA): TGTGCCACCAGCAGAGGGGGGACAGAGAACAAGGCGAACACCGGGGAGCTGTTTTTT. It translates to CATSRGGTENKANTGELFF.

This clone was counted a few times. This chain uses TRBV9 with TRBJ1-1; weak D call: TRBD1 (5 bases). This CDR3 region has 14 residues. Germline CDR1 SGDLS, CDR2 YYNGEE. V lost 4 bases and J lost 2, with 12 bases in between. The CDR3 DNA reads as TGTGCCAGCAGCTCAGGACACCTAAACACTGAAGCTTTCTTT. Protein sequence: CASSSGHLNTEAFF.

The rearrangement uses TRBV6-5 and TRBJ1-2, with TRBD1 as a possible D gene (6 bases). V was shortened by 7 bases and J by 4 bases, with 16 bases between the two germline ends. The germline CDR1 and CDR2 sequences are MNHEY and SVGAGI. This CDR3 contains 14 residues. CDR3 DNA: TGTGCCAGCACTACTACGGGGACACCCTATGGCTACACCTTC. Its protein is CASTTTGTPYGYTF.

This clone has only one observation. The gene calls are TRBV7-3 and TRBJ2-1; 9 bases are a match to TRBD1. The CDR3 is 15 amino acids. The V gene's germline CDR1 is SGHTA and CDR2 FQGTGA. The ends lost 2 bases at V and 4 bases at J; junction bases unmatched: 3. The CDR3 DNA reads TGTGCCAGCAGCTTAGACAGGGGGGAATACAATGAGCAGTTCTTC. Translating it yields CASSLDRGEYNEQFF.

The rearrangement joins TRBV6-5 to TRBJ2-7, with 7 bases that match TRBD2. Per the germline V gene, CDR1 is MNHEY and CDR2 is SVGAGI. The CDR3 spans 13 residues. Germline trimming cut 10 bases from V and 3 bases from J; bases unmatched to any gene: 9. CDR3 DNA sequence: TGTGCCACCCGGGACTATTCAAACTACGAGCAGTACGTC. It encodes CATRDYSNYEQYV.

The CDR3 nucleotides read TGCGCCAGCAGCCAAGATAGGGTACTAGCGGACGAGGGCTTCGACGAGCAGTACTTC. Protein: CASSQDRVLADEGFDEQYF. The genes are TRBV4-1 and TRBJ2-7, with TRBD2 matching 8 bases. This CDR3 contains 19 residues. V gave up 0 bases and J gave up 5 bases; unmatched junction bases: 18. The germline V gene has CDR1 MGHRA and CDR2 YSYEKL.